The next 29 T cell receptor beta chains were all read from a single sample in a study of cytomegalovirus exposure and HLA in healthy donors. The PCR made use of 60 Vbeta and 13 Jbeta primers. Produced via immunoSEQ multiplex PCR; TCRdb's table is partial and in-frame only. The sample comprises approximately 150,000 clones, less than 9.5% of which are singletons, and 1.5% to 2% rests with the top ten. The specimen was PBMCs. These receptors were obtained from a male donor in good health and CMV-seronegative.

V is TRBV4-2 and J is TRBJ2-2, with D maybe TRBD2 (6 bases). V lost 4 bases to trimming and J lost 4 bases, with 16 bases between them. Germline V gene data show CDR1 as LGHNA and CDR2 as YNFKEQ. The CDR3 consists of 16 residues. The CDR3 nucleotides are TGTGCCAGCAGCCCAGGAGGGACTTTCGGCACCGGGGAGCTGTTTTTT. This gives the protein CASSPGGTFGTGELFF.

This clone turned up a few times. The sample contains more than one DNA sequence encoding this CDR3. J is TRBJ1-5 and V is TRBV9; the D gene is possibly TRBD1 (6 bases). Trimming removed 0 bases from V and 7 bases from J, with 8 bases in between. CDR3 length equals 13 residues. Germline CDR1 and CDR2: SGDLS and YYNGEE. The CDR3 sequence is CASSVGGGQPQHF. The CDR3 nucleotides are TGTGCCAGCAGCGTAGGTGGGGGCCAGCCCCAGCATTTT.

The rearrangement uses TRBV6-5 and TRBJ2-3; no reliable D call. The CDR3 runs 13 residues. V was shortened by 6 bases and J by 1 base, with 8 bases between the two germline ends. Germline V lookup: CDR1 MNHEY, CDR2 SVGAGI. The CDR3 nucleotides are TGTGCCAGCAGCTCTCCGGGCACAGATACGCAGTATTTT. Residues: CASSSPGTDTQYF.

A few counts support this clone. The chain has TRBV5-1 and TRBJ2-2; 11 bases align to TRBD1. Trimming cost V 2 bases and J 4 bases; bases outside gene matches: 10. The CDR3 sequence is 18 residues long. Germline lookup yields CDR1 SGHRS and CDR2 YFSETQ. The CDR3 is CASSFGGQGALGTGELFF. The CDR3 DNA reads TGCGCCAGCAGCTTTGGTGGACAGGGGGCTTTAGGCACCGGGGAGCTGTTTTTT.

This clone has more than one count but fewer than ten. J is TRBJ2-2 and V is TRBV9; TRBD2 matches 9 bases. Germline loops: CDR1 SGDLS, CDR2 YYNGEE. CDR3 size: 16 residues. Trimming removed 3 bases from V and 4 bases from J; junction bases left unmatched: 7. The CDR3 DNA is TGTGCCAGCAGCGCCCCGCGGGGGGGCCTCACCGGGGAGCTGTTTTTT. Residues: CASSAPRGGLTGELFF.

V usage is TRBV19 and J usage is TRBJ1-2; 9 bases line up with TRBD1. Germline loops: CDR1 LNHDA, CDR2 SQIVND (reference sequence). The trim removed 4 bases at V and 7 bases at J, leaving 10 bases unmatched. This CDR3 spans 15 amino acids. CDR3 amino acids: CASSSLLQGASGYTF. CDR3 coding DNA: TGTGCCAGTAGTAGCCTTTTACAGGGGGCATCTGGCTACACCTTC.

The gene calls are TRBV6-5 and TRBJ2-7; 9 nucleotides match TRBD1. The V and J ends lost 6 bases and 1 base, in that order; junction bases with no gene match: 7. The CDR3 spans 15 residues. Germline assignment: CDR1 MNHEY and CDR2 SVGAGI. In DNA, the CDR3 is TGTGCCAGCAGCAACGCGGGACAGGGTTCCTACGAGCAGTACTTC. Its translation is CASSNAGQGSYEQYF.

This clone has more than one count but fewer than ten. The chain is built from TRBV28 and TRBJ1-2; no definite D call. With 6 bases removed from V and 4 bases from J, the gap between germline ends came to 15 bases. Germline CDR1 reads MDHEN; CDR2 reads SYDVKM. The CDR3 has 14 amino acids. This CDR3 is CASRTGGLSYGYTF. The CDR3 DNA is TGTGCCAGCAGGACGGGAGGGCTCAGCTATGGCTACACCTTC.

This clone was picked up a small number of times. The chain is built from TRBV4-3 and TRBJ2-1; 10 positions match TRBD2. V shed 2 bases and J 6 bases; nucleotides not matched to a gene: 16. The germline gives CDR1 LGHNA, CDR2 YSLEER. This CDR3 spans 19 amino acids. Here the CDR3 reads CASSQLETQSGRAFNEQFF. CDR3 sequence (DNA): TGCGCCAGCAGCCAACTCGAAACCCAAAGCGGGAGGGCATTCAATGAGCAGTTCTTC.

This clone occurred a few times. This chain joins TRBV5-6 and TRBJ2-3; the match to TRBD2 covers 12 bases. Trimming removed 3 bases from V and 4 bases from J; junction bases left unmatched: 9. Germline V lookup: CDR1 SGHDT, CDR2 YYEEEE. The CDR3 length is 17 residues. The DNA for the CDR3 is TGTGCCAGCAGCTACGGGACTAGCGGGCTCTTACCAGATACGCAGTATTTT. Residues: CASSYGTSGLLPDTQYF.

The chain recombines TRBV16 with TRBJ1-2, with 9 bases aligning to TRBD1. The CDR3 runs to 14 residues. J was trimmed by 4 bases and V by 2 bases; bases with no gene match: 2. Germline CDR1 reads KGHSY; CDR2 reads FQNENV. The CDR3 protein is CASSQGTGTYGYTF. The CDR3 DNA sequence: TGTGCCAGCAGCCAAGGGACAGGGACCTATGGCTACACCTTC.

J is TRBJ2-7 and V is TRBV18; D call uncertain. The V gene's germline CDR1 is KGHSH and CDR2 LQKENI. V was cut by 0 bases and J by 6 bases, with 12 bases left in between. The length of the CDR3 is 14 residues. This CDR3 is CASSPPVQSSEQYF. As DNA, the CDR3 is TGTGCCAGCTCACCACCTGTACAATCTAGCGAGCAGTACTTC.

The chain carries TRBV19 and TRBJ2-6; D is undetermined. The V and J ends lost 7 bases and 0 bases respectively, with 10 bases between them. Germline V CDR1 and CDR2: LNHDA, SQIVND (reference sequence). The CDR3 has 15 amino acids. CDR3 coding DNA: TGTGCCAGTACTCCGAGAACCTCTGGGGCCAACGTCCTGACTTTC. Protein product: CASTPRTSGANVLTF. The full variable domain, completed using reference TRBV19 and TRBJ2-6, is DGGITQSPKYLFRKEGQNVTLSCEQNLNHDAMYWYRQDPGQGLRLIYYSQIVNDFQKGDIAEGYSVSREKKESFPLTVTSAQKNPTAFYLCASTPRTSGANVLTFGAGSRLTVL.

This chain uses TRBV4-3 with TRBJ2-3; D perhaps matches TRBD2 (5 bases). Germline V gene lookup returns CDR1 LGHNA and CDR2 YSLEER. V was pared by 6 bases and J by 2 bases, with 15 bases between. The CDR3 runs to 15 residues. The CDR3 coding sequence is TGCGCCAGCAGTACGGACTGGGCCTCCACAGATACGCAGTATTTT. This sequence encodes CASSTDWASTDTQYF.

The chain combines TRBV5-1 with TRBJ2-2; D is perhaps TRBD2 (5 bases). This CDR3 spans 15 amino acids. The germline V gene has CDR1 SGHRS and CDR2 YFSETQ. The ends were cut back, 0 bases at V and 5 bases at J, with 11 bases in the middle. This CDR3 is CASSLASGETGELFF. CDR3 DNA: TGCGCCAGCAGCTTGGCCTCCGGGGAGACCGGGGAGCTGTTTTTT.

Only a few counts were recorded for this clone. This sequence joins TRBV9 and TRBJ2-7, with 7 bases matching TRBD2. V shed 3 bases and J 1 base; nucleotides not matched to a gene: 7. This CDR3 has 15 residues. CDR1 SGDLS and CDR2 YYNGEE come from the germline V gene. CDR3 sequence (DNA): TGTGCCAGCAGCGCCCGCTGGGGGGGGTCCTACGAGCAGTACTTC. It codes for CASSARWGGSYEQYF.

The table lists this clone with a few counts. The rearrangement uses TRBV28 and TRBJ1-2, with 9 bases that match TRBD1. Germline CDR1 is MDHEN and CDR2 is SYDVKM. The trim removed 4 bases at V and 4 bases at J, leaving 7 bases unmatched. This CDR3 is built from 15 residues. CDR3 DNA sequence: TGTGCCAGCAGTTCCGGGACAGGGAACTTCTATGGCTACACCTTC. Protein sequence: CASSSGTGNFYGYTF.

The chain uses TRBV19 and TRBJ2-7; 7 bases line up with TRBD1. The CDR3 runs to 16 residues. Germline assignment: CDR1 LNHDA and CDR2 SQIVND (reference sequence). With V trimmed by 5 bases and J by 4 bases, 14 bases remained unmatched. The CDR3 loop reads CASSGTGATSRYEQYF. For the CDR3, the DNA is TGTGCCAGTAGTGGTACAGGGGCGACCTCCCGTTACGAGCAGTACTTC.

The CDR3 reads CASSPLDNYEQYF. The CDR3 DNA is TGTGCCAGCTCACCGTTGGACAACTACGAGCAGTACTTC. The chain links TRBV18 to TRBJ2-7; perhaps TRBD1 as D (5 bases). V was trimmed by 3 bases and J by 3 bases, leaving 9 bases between them. This CDR3 has 13 residues. Germline CDR1 reads KGHSH; CDR2 reads LQKENI.

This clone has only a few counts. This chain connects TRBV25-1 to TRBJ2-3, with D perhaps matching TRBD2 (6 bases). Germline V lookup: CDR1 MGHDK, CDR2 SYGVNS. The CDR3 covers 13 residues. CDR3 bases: TGTGCAATCTCTTCGGGGGGCACAGATACGCAGTATTTT. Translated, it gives CAISSGGTDTQYF.

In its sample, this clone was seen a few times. This chain's CDR3 is CASSQSPSGVTGELFF. The CDR3 DNA is TGTGCCAGCAGCCAATCTCCCAGCGGAGTCACCGGGGAGCTGTTTTTT. The J gene is TRBJ2-2, the V gene TRBV4-2; D may be TRBD2 (5 bases). From germline, CDR1 is LGHNA and CDR2 YNFKEQ. V dropped 2 bases and J dropped 4 bases, with 14 bases sitting between them. CDR3 size: 16 residues.

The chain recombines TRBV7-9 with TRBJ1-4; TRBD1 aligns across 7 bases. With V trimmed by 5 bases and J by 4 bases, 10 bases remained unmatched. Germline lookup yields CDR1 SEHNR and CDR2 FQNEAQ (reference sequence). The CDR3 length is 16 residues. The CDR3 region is CASSPLNRGYNEKLFF. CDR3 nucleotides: TGTGCCAGCAGCCCGTTGAACAGGGGCTATAATGAAAAACTGTTTTTT.

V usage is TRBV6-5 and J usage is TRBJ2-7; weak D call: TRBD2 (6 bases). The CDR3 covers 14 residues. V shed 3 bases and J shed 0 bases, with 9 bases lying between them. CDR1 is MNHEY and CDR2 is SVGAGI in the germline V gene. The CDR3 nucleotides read TGTGCCAGCAGTTATGCGGGGATCTCCTACGAGCAGTACTTC. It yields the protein CASSYAGISYEQYF.

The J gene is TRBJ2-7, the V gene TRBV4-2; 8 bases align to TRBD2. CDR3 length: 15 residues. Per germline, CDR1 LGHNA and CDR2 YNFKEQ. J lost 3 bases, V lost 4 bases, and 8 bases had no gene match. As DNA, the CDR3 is TGTGCCAGCAGCCCGGGACTAGAAGAGGTCTACGAGCAGTACTTC. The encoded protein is CASSPGLEEVYEQYF.

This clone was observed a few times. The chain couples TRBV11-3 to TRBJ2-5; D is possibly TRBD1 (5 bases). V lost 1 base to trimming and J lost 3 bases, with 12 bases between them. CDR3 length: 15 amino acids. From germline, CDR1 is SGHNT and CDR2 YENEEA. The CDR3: CASSLGGPREETQYF. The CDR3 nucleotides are TGTGCCAGCAGCTTAGGGGGCCCACGCGAAGAGACCCAGTACTTC.

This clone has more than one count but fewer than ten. DNA of the CDR3: TGTGCCAGCAGTGAAGAAAGGGTAGCGGGGACAGATACGCAGTATTTT. It encodes CASSEERVAGTDTQYF. The J gene is TRBJ2-3, the V gene TRBV25-1; 8 bases agree with TRBD2. Looked up from germline, CDR1 is MGHDK and CDR2 is SYGVNS. The CDR3 loop spans 16 amino acids. V lost 2 bases to trimming and J lost 3 bases; unmatched junction nucleotides: 7.

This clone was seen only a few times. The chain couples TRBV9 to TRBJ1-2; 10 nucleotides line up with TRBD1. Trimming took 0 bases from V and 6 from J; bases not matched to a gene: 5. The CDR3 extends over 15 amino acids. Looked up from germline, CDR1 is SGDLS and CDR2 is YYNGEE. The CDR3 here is CASSVGLDRGHGYTF. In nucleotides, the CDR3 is TGTGCCAGCAGCGTAGGTCTCGACAGGGGGCATGGCTACACCTTC.

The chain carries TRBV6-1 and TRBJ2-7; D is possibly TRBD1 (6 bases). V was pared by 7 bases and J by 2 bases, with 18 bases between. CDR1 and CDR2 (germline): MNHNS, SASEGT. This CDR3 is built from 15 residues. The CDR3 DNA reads TGTGCCAGCAAGGGTGAGGCTGGGACAACCTACGAGCAGTACTTC. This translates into CASKGEAGTTYEQYF.

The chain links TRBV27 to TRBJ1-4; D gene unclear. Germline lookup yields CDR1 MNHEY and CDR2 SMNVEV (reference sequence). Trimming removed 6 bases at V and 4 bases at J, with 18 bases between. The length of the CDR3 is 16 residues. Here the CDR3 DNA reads TGTGCCAGCAGCCTACACTACGCCGGGAGTAATGAAAAACTGTTTTTT. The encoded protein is CASSLHYAGSNEKLFF.